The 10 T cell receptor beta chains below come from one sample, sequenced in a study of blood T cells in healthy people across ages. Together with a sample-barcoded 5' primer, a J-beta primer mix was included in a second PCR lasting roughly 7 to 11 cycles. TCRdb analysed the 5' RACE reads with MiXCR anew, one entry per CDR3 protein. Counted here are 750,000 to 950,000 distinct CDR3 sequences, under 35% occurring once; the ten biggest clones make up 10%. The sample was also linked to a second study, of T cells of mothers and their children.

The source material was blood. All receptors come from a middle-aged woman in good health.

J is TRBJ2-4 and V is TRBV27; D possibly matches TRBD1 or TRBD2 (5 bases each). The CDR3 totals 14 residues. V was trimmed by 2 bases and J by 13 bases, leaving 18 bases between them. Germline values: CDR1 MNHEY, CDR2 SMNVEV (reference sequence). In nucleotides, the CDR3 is TGTGCCAGCAGTTTAAGGGACCTATACAATGAGCAGTACTTC. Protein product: CASSLRDLYNEQYF.

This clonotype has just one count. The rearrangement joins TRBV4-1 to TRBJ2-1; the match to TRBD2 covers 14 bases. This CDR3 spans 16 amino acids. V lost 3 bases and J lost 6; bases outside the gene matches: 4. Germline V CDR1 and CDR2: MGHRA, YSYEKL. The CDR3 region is CASSHKGTSGSNEQFF. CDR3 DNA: TGCGCCAGCAGCCATAAAGGGACTAGCGGGAGCAATGAGCAGTTCTTC.

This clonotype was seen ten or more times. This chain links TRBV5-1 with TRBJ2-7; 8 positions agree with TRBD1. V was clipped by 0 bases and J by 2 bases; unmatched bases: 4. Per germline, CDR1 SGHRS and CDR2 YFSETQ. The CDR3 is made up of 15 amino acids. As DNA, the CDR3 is TGCGCCAGCAGCTTGGGGGGACAGGCACCCTACGAGCAGTACTTC. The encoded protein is CASSLGGQAPYEQYF. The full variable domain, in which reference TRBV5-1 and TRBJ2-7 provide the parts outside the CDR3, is KAGVTQTPRYLIKTRGQQVTLSCSPISGHRSVSWYQQTPGQGLQFLFEYFSETQRNKGNFPGRFSGRQFSNSRSEMNVSTLELGDSALYLCASSLGGQAPYEQYFGPGTRLTVT.

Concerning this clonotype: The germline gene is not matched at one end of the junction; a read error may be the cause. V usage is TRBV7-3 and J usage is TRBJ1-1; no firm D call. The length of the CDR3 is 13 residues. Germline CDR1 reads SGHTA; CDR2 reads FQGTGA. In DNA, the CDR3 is TGTGCCAGCGGCTTAGGTGGGAACACTGAAGCTTTCTTT. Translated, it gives CASGLGGNTEAFF.

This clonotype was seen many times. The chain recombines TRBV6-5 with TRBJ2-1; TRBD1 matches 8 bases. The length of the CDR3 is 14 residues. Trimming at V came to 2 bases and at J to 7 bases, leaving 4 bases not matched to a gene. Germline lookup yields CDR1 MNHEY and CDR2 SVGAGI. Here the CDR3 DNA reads TGTGCCAGCAGTTACGACAGGGGTGCGAATGAGCAGTTCTTC. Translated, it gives CASSYDRGANEQFF.

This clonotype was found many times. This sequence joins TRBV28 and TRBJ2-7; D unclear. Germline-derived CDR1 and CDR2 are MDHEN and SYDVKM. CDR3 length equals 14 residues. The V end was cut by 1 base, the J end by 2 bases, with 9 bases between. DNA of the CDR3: TGTGCCAGCAGTTTATTTCCCAATACCTACGAGCAGTACTTC. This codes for CASSLFPNTYEQYF.

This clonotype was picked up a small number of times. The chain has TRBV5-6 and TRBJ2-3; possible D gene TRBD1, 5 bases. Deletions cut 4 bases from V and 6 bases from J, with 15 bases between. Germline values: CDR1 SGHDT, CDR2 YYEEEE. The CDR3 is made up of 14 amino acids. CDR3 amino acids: CASSLDTAGDTQYF. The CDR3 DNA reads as TGTGCCAGCAGCCTGGACACGGCTGGGGATACGCAGTATTTT.

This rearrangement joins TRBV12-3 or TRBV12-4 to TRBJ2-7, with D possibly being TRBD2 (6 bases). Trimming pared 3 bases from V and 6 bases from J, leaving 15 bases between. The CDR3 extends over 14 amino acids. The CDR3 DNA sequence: TGTGCCAGCAGTTTCGTCGGCGGGGCGGGCGAGCAGTACTTC. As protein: CASSFVGGAGEQYF.

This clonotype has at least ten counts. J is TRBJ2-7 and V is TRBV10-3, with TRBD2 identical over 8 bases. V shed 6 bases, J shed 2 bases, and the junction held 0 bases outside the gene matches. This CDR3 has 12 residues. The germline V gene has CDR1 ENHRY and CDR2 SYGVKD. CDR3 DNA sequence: TGTGCCATCAGCGGGGGGGCCTACGAGCAGTACTTC. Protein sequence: CAISGGAYEQYF.

CDR3 in DNA: TGTGCCACCAGCAGAGACGCCGGGACAGGGTATGGCTACACCTTC. Amino acids: CATSRDAGTGYGYTF. V is TRBV15 and J is TRBJ1-2, with 9 bases fitting TRBD1. The CDR3 contains 15 residues. Germline CDR1 and CDR2: LNHNV and YYDKDF (reference sequence). The V and J ends lost 0 bases and 5 bases, in that order; junction bases with no gene match: 4. The variable domain in full, with the rest retrieved from reference TRBV15 and TRBJ1-2, is DAMVIQNPRYQVTQFGKPVTLSCSQTLNHNVMYWYQQKSSQAPKLLFHYYDKDFNNEADTPDNFQSRRPNTSFCFLDIRSPGLGDTAMYLCATSRDAGTGYGYTFGSGTRLTVV.